What follows are 24 T cell receptor beta chains derived from one specimen sequenced in a study of T cells in tuberculosis. Thawed, overnight-rested PBMC were stained with GMM-loaded CD1B tetramer, viability dye and anti-CD3, then sorted. C32 glucose monomycolate from Rhodococcus equi was loaded onto the CD1B tetramers. TCRdb's table, derived via immunoSEQ multiplex PCR, lists solely in-frame clones and lacks some. The sample has approximately 100,000 clones; just over 90% are singletons. What was sequenced was CD1b-GMM tetramer-negative cells sorted from PBMCs. These receptors all stem from an adult woman with latent tuberculosis.

The chain couples TRBV6-6 to TRBJ2-7, with 8 positions matching TRBD1. From germline, CDR1 is MNHNY and CDR2 SVGAGI (reference sequence). The CDR3 contains 12 residues. V lost 5 bases to trimming and J lost 6 bases; unmatched junction nucleotides: 3. The CDR3 here is CASSHDRGEQYV. The CDR3 DNA reads as TGTGCCAGCAGTCACGACAGGGGCGAGCAGTACGTC.

Only one count was recorded for this clone. This rearrangement joins TRBV7-9 to TRBJ1-1; D unresolved. The germline CDR1 and CDR2 sequences are SEHNR and FQNEAQ (reference sequence). Trimming removed 1 base from V and 1 base from J, with 7 bases in between. The length of the CDR3 is 14 residues. The CDR3 DNA follows: TGTGCCAGCAGCTTAGGCCGGTCGAACACTGAAGCTTTCTTT. Translated: CASSLGRSNTEAFF.

The rearrangement uses TRBV9 and TRBJ2-3, with D uncertain. Germline values: CDR1 SGDLS, CDR2 YYNGEE. Trimming took 2 bases from V and 2 from J, leaving 12 bases between them. This CDR3 spans 15 amino acids. The CDR3 DNA sequence: TGTGCCAGCAGCGTTAGCAAGGCGCCCACAGATACGCAGTATTTT. Residues: CASSVSKAPTDTQYF.

This chain links TRBV9 with TRBJ1-6; no firm D call. This CDR3 contains 17 residues. V shed 0 bases and J shed 0 bases, with 10 bases lying between them. CDR1 and CDR2 from the germline V gene are SGDLS and YYNGEE. The CDR3 bases are TGTGCCAGCAGCGTAGATATGGTTAGCTCCTATAATTCACCCCTCCACTTT. This sequence encodes CASSVDMVSSYNSPLHF.

This chain joins TRBV6-5 and TRBJ1-2; 7 positions match TRBD1. V was clipped by 7 bases and J by 7 bases; unmatched bases: 6. Germline lookup yields CDR1 MNHEY and CDR2 SVGAGI. The CDR3 totals 12 residues. Written as DNA, the CDR3 is TGTGCCAGCAAGACAGGGACCTTTGGCTACACCTTC. Translating gives CASKTGTFGYTF.

CDR3 DNA: TGCGCCAGCAGTACAGGGTTTGCGGGGGCGGGTGACATTCAGTACTTC. As protein: CASSTGFAGAGDIQYF. The chain uses TRBV5-1 and TRBJ2-4, with D possibly matching TRBD2 (7 bases). Germline V CDR1 and CDR2: SGHRS, YFSETQ. This CDR3 has 16 residues. Trimming took off 5 bases at V and 8 bases at J, with 23 bases between the two ends.

This chain connects TRBV15 to TRBJ2-7, with D perhaps TRBD2 (6 bases). The CDR3 length is 15 residues. The V end was cut by 1 base, the J end by 4 bases, with 14 bases between. CDR1 LNHNV and CDR2 YYDKDF come from the germline V gene (reference sequence). CDR3 in amino acids: CATSRVGTGDYEQYV. Written as DNA, the CDR3 is TGTGCCACCAGCAGAGTTGGGACGGGGGATTACGAGCAGTACGTC.

This sequence joins TRBV6-6 and TRBJ2-7; D unresolved. Germline CDR1 MNHNY, CDR2 SVGAGI (reference sequence). V was shortened by 6 bases and J by 3 bases, with 12 bases between the two germline ends. The CDR3 has 13 amino acids. The CDR3 is CASSQTEDYEQYF. DNA for the CDR3: TGTGCCAGCAGCCAAACTGAAGACTACGAGCAGTACTTC.

The J gene is TRBJ1-2, the V gene TRBV5-4, with no clear D. The CDR3 consists of 15 residues. V lost 0 bases to trimming and J lost 2 bases, with 11 bases between them. Germline assignment: CDR1 SGHNT and CDR2 YYREEE (reference sequence). The CDR3 sequence: CASSLARAGNYGYTF. In DNA form, the CDR3 reads TGTGCCAGCAGCTTGGCGCGTGCAGGAAACTATGGCTACACCTTC.

The chain is built from TRBV7-9 and TRBJ2-3, with 7 positions matching TRBD1. The CDR3 loop spans 16 amino acids. Germline V gene lookup returns CDR1 SEHNR and CDR2 FQNEAQ (reference sequence). J gave up 0 bases and V 5 bases, and 8 bases lay outside the gene matches. CDR3 DNA: TGTGCCAGCAGCCGCAGGGGACAGAGCAGCACAGATACGCAGTATTTT. This gives the protein CASSRRGQSSTDTQYF.

The chain uses TRBV5-4 and TRBJ1-1; 8 nucleotides agree with TRBD1. V dropped 2 bases and J dropped 5; count of bases not matched to a gene: 5. Germline V lookup: CDR1 SGHNT, CDR2 YYREEE (reference sequence). This CDR3 has 14 amino acids. CDR3 sequence (DNA): TGTGCCAGCAGCTTTGGACAGGGCAGGACTGAAGCTTTCTTT. This encodes CASSFGQGRTEAFF. The entire variable domain, with the rest obtained from reference TRBV5-4 and TRBJ1-1, is as follows: ETGVTQSPTHLIKTRGQQVTLRCSSQSGHNTVSWYQQALGQGPQFIFQYYREEENGRGNFPPRFSGLQFPNYSSELNVNALELDDSALYLCASSFGQGRTEAFFGQGTRLTVV.

The chain is built from TRBV6-1 and TRBJ2-7; D uncertain. Germline lookup yields CDR1 MNHNS and CDR2 SASEGT. V was trimmed by 5 bases and J by 0 bases, leaving 14 bases between them. The CDR3 has 15 residues. CDR3 amino acids: CASSLQAPGSYEQYV. The CDR3 DNA follows: TGTGCCAGCAGTCTTCAGGCTCCCGGCTCCTACGAGCAGTACGTC.

The chain has TRBV15 and TRBJ2-5; 14 nucleotides match TRBD2. With 5 bases clipped from V and 5 bases from J, the junction kept 7 bases outside the gene matches. The CDR3 is 16 residues long. Per germline, CDR1 LNHNV and CDR2 YYDKDF (reference sequence). The CDR3 loop reads CATSPRTSGGRETQYF. The CDR3 DNA reads as TGTGCCACCAGCCCCCGGACTAGCGGGGGGAGGGAGACCCAGTACTTC. The full variable domain, with the rest looked up from reference TRBV15 and TRBJ2-5, is DAMVIQNPRYQVTQFGKPVTLSCSQTLNHNVMYWYQQKSSQAPKLLFHYYDKDFNNEADTPDNFQSRRPNTSFCFLDIRSPGLGDTAMYLCATSPRTSGGRETQYFGPGTRLLVL.

This clone was counted between two and nine times. The genes are TRBV29-1 and TRBJ1-1; 8 positions agree with TRBD1. The germline V gene encodes CDR1 SQVTM and CDR2 ANQGSEA. The CDR3 runs to 14 residues. V lost 6 bases, J lost 1 base, and 7 bases stayed unmatched. DNA for the CDR3: TGCAGCGTCCGGGACAGGCCCGCGAACACTGAAGCTTTCTTT. Translating gives CSVRDRPANTEAFF.

The gene calls are TRBV5-6 and TRBJ2-3, with 9 bases lining up with TRBD2. V was pared by 0 bases and J by 14 bases, with 7 bases of the junction left unmatched. The V gene's germline CDR1 is SGHDT and CDR2 YYEEEE. The CDR3 is 13 amino acids. CDR3 in amino acids: CASSLAAGGARYF. CDR3 coding DNA: TGTGCCAGCAGCTTGGCCGCGGGGGGGGCTCGGTATTTT.

A single count supports this clone. The genes are TRBV27 and TRBJ2-5, with TRBD2 as a possible D gene (5 bases). Germline-derived CDR1 and CDR2 are MNHEY and SMNVEV (reference sequence). This CDR3 spans 13 amino acids. Trimming removed 7 bases at V and 3 bases at J, with 12 bases between. Written as DNA, the CDR3 is TGTGCCAGCAAAAGGACGGGGAAAGAGACCCAGTACTTC. The encoded protein is CASKRTGKETQYF.

On this clone: The sample holds other DNA sequences that translate to the same CDR3. CDR3 in DNA: TGTGCCAGTAGTATGAACAGACACACTGAAGCTTTCTTT. Amino acids: CASSMNRHTEAFF. The genes are TRBV19 and TRBJ1-1; no firm D call. Germline CDR1 and CDR2: LNHDA and SQIVND (reference sequence). V was pared by 3 bases and J by 3 bases, with 8 bases between. There are 13 residues in the CDR3.

The chain joins TRBV7-9 to TRBJ2-3; D not resolved. V was clipped by 3 bases and J by 0 bases, with 13 bases between them. Germline-derived CDR1 and CDR2 are SEHNR and FQNEAQ (reference sequence). CDR3 length: 16 residues. CDR3 sequence: CASSFLGSSSTDTQYF. The CDR3 DNA reads as TGTGCCAGCAGCTTTTTGGGCAGTTCTAGCACAGATACGCAGTATTTT.

The V and J genes are TRBV6-6 and TRBJ2-7; no clear D gene. From germline, CDR1 is MNHNY and CDR2 SVGAGI (reference sequence). V was clipped by 6 bases and J by 6 bases, with 12 bases between them. The CDR3 consists of 12 residues. The CDR3 spells CASSSMAGEQYV. The DNA for the CDR3 is TGTGCCAGCAGCTCCATGGCAGGCGAGCAGTACGTC.

The gene calls are TRBV7-8 and TRBJ1-3, with 7 bases fitting TRBD1. The V gene's germline CDR1 is SGHVS and CDR2 FQNEAQ. This CDR3 has 15 amino acids. Germline trimming cut 5 bases from V and 2 bases from J; bases unmatched to any gene: 6. The CDR3 DNA is TGTGCCAGCAGCACGGGACAGCCACCTGGAAACACCATATATTTT. It yields the protein CASSTGQPPGNTIYF. Full variable domain (missing parts from reference TRBV7-8 and TRBJ1-3): GAGVSQSPRYKVAKRGQDVALRCDPISGHVSLFWYQQALGQGPEFLTYFQNEAQLDKSGLPSDRFFAERPEGSVSTLKIQRTQQEDSAVYLCASSTGQPPGNTIYFGEGSWLTVV.

The chain carries TRBV2 and TRBJ1-5; D is possibly TRBD1 (5 bases). The CDR3 has 15 amino acids. Germline V lookup: CDR1 SNHLY, CDR2 FYNNEI. The V gene lost 6 bases and the J gene lost 0 bases, with 12 bases spanning the gap. DNA of the CDR3: TGTGCCAGCAGAGGACACACGAATAGCAATCAGCCCCAGCATTTT. This gives the protein CASRGHTNSNQPQHF.

V is TRBV4-1 and J is TRBJ2-7; TRBD1 is a possible D gene (5 bases). The CDR3 runs 12 residues. Germline values: CDR1 MGHRA, CDR2 YSYEKL. Trimming took 3 bases from V and 5 from J, leaving 8 bases between them. This chain's CDR3 is CASSQETDEQYF. The CDR3 coding sequence is TGCGCCAGCAGCCAGGAGACAGACGAGCAGTACTTC.

V usage is TRBV21-1 and J usage is TRBJ2-7; the D call of TRBD2 is as the table states it, not checked on the DNA. TRBV21-1 is a pseudogene locus. The CDR3 is made up of 14 amino acids. DNA for the CDR3: TGTGCCAGGAGACTAGCGGGGGACTGTGGGGAGCAGTACGTC. Encoded protein: CARRLAGDCGEQYV.

The gene calls are TRBV7-9 and TRBJ2-2; 12 bases agree with TRBD2. Germline V gene sequence: CDR1 SEHNR, CDR2 FQNEAQ (reference sequence). Trimming took 5 bases from V and 3 from J; bases not matched to a gene: 4. CDR3 length: 16 residues. CDR3 sequence (DNA): TGTGCCAGCAGCGCAACTAGCGGGGGGTACACCGGGGAGCTGTTTTTT. Protein product: CASSATSGGYTGELFF.